This TCR beta chain was found in a study of molecular identifiers for immune sequencing clone quantification. There are many counts of this clonotype. Antigen specificity is unknown. Naive CD8 T cell sorting was performed on the CD8+CD4-CCR7+CD45RA+ phenotype. Overall study findings and caveats: Even with about a million naive cells present, spiked Jurkat TCR RNA from one cell was reportedly detectable.

The germline V and J ends were trimmed by 4 bases and 1 base, with 4 bases remaining between them. This CDR3 comprises 12 residues. Germline CDR1 PRHDT, CDR2 FYEKMQ (reference sequence). Via MiXCR, TCRdb re-called the PCR reads, giving one row per CDR3 protein. This table holds some 96,000 distinct CDR3 sequences, about 24% found once. The sequence came from a human donor in good health. Some libraries in this study had Jurkat cell RNA spiked in. Sequenced: naive CD8+ T cells from blood, with Jurkat cell RNA spiked in. The subset: FACS-sorted CD8+CD4-CCR7+CD45RA+ naive T cells. The V gene is TRBV13, the J gene TRBJ1-1; D unclear. The CDR3 reads CASSSENTEAFF. The CDR3 DNA reads TGTGCCAGCAGCTCCGAGAACACTGAAGCTTTCTTT.